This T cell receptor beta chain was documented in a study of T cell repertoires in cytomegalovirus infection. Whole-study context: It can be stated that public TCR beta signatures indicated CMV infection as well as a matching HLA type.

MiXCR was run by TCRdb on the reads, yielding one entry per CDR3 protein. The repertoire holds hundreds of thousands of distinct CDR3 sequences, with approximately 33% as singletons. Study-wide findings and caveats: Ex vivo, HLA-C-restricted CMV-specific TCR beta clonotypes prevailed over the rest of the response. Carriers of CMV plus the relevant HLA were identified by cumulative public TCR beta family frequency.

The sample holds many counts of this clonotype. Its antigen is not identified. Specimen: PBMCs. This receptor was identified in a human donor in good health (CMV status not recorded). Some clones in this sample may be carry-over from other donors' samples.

CDR3 protein: CASSLDGSITDGYTF. The CDR3 DNA reads TGTGCCAGCAGCTTAGACGGGAGCATTACGGATGGCTACACCTTC. The V call is TRBV7-2, the J call TRBJ1-2; D gene uncertain. Trimming pared 1 base from V and 6 bases from J, leaving 15 bases between. From germline, CDR1 is SGHTA and CDR2 FQGNSA. CDR3 length: 15 amino acids.